A single sample is the source of the 29 T cell receptor beta chains below, sequenced in a study of T cells in Graves' hyperthyroidism and ophthalmopathy. Amplified regions were TCR beta CDR3 sequences from RNA transcripts. In the first-round RT-PCR of the TCR CDR3, the HTBI primer set was used. TCRdb independently ran MiXCR on the multiplex PCR reads; one entry per CDR3 protein. The table lists hundreds of thousands of distinct CDR3 sequences, 45% of them singletons. Sequenced input: peripheral blood or thyroid tissue (not recorded which). All receptors come from an adult man with Graves' disease, either hyperthyroidism or ophthalmopathy (not recorded which).

This clonotype was recorded many times. The chain recombines TRBV29-1 with TRBJ2-5, with 10 bases that match TRBD1. V dropped 8 bases and J dropped 3; count of bases not matched to a gene: 6. This CDR3 has 13 residues. Per the germline V gene, CDR1 is SQVTM and CDR2 is ANQGSEA. The CDR3 DNA is TGCAGCATGACCGGGACAGGGGAAGAGACCCAGTACTTC. Protein sequence: CSMTGTGEETQYF.

The rearrangement uses TRBV15 and TRBJ1-3, with TRBD1 as a possible D gene (6 bases). Germline CDR1 LNHNV, CDR2 YYDKDF (reference sequence). This CDR3 is 15 amino acids long. V was shortened by 3 bases and J by 2 bases, with 11 bases between the two germline ends. CDR3 DNA: TGTGCCACCAGCAGGCCGAGGGGGGCTGGAAACACCATATATTTT. It is translated as CATSRPRGAGNTIYF.

The chain couples TRBV14 to TRBJ1-2, with TRBD1 matching 7 bases. The junction had 6 bases not matched to a gene; V was cut back by 4 bases and J by 4 bases. The CDR3 runs to 14 residues. Germline values: CDR1 SGHDN, CDR2 FVKESK. The CDR3 coding sequence is TGTGCCAGCAGCCCCGGACAGGCCCGCTATGGCTACACCTTC. Its protein product is CASSPGQARYGYTF. Variable domain in full (rest from reference TRBV14 and TRBJ1-2): EAGVTQFPSHSVIEKGQTVTLRCDPISGHDNLYWYRRVMGKEIKFLLHFVKESKQDESGMPNNRFLAERTGGTYSTLKVQPAELEDSGVYFCASSPGQARYGYTFGSGTRLTVV.

This clonotype showed up just a few times. This rearrangement joins TRBV19 to TRBJ1-4; weak D call: TRBD1 (5 bases). CDR1 and CDR2 (germline): LNHDA, SQIVND (reference sequence). This CDR3 has 14 amino acids. Trimming removed 7 bases at V and 4 bases at J, with 13 bases between. The DNA for the CDR3 is TGTGCCAGTAAAACCGACGGGGGTAATGAAAAACTGTTTTTT. It translates to CASKTDGGNEKLFF.

This clonotype was seen at least ten times. The rearrangement links TRBV6-5 to TRBJ2-5, with D maybe TRBD1 (5 bases). CDR3 length: 13 amino acids. Germline V gene lookup returns CDR1 MNHEY and CDR2 SVGAGI. Trimming cost V 6 bases and J 3 bases, with 11 bases left between them. CDR3 sequence reads: CASSRRTKETQYF. Written as DNA, the CDR3 is TGTGCCAGCAGCCGAAGGACAAAAGAGACCCAGTACTTC.

This chain uses TRBV7-9 with TRBJ2-2; TRBD2 matches at 8 bases. The CDR3 totals 12 residues. In germline, CDR1 is SEHNR, CDR2 FQNEAQ (reference sequence). The ends lost 9 bases at V and 4 bases at J; junction bases unmatched: 1. The CDR3 region is CARTSVTGELFF. CDR3 nucleotides: TGTGCCAGGACTAGCGTCACCGGGGAGCTGTTTTTT.

For the CDR3, the DNA is TGTGCCAGCACCGAACAGGGGGCGAAGTATGGCTACACCTTC. This translates into CASTEQGAKYGYTF. The chain joins TRBV2 to TRBJ1-2, with 9 bases lining up with TRBD1. This CDR3 spans 14 amino acids. The ends lost 7 bases at V and 5 bases at J; junction bases unmatched: 8. Germline values: CDR1 SNHLY, CDR2 FYNNEI.

This clonotype was picked up a small number of times. The gene calls are TRBV29-1 and TRBJ2-7; no firm D call. Germline loops: CDR1 SQVTM, CDR2 ANQGSEA. CDR3 size: 13 residues. Trimming took off 3 bases at V and 1 base at J, with 10 bases between the two ends. For the CDR3, the DNA is TGCAGCGTTGAGGCTCGTTCATCCTACGAGCAGTACTTC. This sequence encodes CSVEARSSYEQYF.

The genes are TRBV7-2 and TRBJ2-7; 7 bases agree with TRBD2. The V gene's germline CDR1 is SGHTA and CDR2 FQGNSA. V shed 3 bases and J 6 bases; nucleotides not matched to a gene: 8. This CDR3 is built from 14 residues. The CDR3, as DNA: TGTGCCAGCAGCTTCGGGCTAGCGGTGGGCGAGCAGTACTTC. Translating it yields CASSFGLAVGEQYF.

The V and J genes are TRBV7-9 and TRBJ1-4; 8 bases fit TRBD1. The germline V gene encodes CDR1 SEHNR and CDR2 FQNEAQ (reference sequence). V trimming: 1 base; J trimming: 8 bases; junction bases outside the gene matches: 27. The CDR3 length is 22 residues. CDR3 amino acids: CASSLVLLLPDRVRSLEEKLFF. DNA of the CDR3: TGTGCCAGCAGCTTAGTACTATTACTGCCGGACAGGGTCAGGTCGTTGGAGGAAAAACTGTTTTTT.

The chain has TRBV29-1 and TRBJ1-2; 7 bases agree with TRBD1. Germline lookup yields CDR1 SQVTM and CDR2 ANQGSEA. This CDR3 is 11 amino acids long. V gave up 3 bases and J gave up 8 bases; unmatched junction bases: 3. The CDR3 DNA reads TGCAGCGTTGATCGACAGGGCGGCTACACCTTC. It specifies CSVDRQGGYTF.

The CDR3 protein is CSASDTETQYF. The CDR3 region has the DNA TGCAGTGCTAGTGACACGGAGACCCAGTACTTC. The rearrangement uses TRBV20-1 and TRBJ2-5; D gene uncertain. Trimming left V 3 bases short and J 5 bases short, with 7 bases between. This CDR3 contains 11 residues. Germline CDR1 and CDR2: DFQATT and SNEGSKA (reference sequence).

In regard to this clonotype: This could be a read error, since a much larger clone is one nucleotide away. J is TRBJ2-7 and V is TRBV2; D is unclear. This CDR3 spans 13 amino acids. Germline CDR1 and CDR2: SNHLY and FYNNEI. CDR3 nucleotide sequence: TGTGCCAGCAGTGATCAGCAGCCCTACGAGCAGCACTTC. Residues: CASSDQQPYEQHF.

Comment on this clonotype: One base away lies a much larger clone, so this may be a sequencing read error. It is likely a read error, because the conserved phenylalanine at the end of the CDR3 is missing. The CDR3 sequence: CASSLNQGFDGYTL. CDR3 coding DNA: TGTGCCAGCAGCTTAAACCAGGGATTCGATGGCTACACCCTC. The chain combines TRBV7-4 with TRBJ1-2, with a weak D call TRBD1 (5 bases). This CDR3 is built from 14 residues. V lost 2 bases, J lost 6 bases, and 13 bases lay in between. In germline, CDR1 is SGHVT, CDR2 SQSDAQ.

The V call is TRBV29-1, the J call TRBJ1-2, with 8 bases identical to TRBD1. J lost 6 bases, V lost 0 bases, and 12 bases had no gene match. The germline gives CDR1 SQVTM, CDR2 ANQGSEA. This CDR3 is 16 amino acids long. As DNA, the CDR3 is TGCAGCGTTGAAGAAGGACAGGGCTCTAATAATGATGGCTACACCTTC. Translating it yields CSVEEGQGSNNDGYTF.

This clonotype came up many times. The genes are TRBV10-3 and TRBJ1-1; D unresolved. Germline-derived CDR1 and CDR2 are ENHRY and SYGVKD. The CDR3 loop spans 13 amino acids. Trimming removed 7 bases from V and 1 base from J, with 10 bases in between. The CDR3 DNA sequence: TGTGCCATCACGTCTCCGAGGAACACTGAAGCTTTCTTT. It specifies CAITSPRNTEAFF.

Concerning this clonotype: This may be a read error, as it is one base from a much larger clone. This chain connects TRBV2 to TRBJ2-2, with D possibly TRBD1 on 7 matching bases. Germline values: CDR1 SNHLY, CDR2 FYNNEI. Trimming removed 6 bases from V and 0 bases from J, with 14 bases in between. This CDR3 spans 16 amino acids. The CDR3 DNA follows: TGTGCCAGCAGGCGGGACAGAACCACGAACACCGGGGAGCTGTTTTTT. Translating gives CASRRDRTTNTGELFF.

This chain connects TRBV9 to TRBJ2-7, with 10 bases identical to TRBD2. The length of the CDR3 is 16 residues. With 1 base clipped from V and 7 bases from J, the junction kept 11 bases outside the gene matches. CDR1 and CDR2 (germline): SGDLS, YYNGEE. CDR3 loop: CASSVLAGVPVSEQYF. CDR3 in DNA: TGTGCCAGCAGCGTACTAGCGGGAGTCCCTGTCTCAGAGCAGTACTTC. The whole variable domain, filled in from reference TRBV9 and TRBJ2-7, reads DSGVTQTPKHLITATGQRVTLRCSPRSGDLSVYWYQQSLDQGLQFLIQYYNGEERAKGNILERFSAQQFPDLHSELNLSSLELGDSALYFCASSVLAGVPVSEQYFGPGTRLTVT.

This chain connects TRBV15 to TRBJ2-3; D is possibly TRBD2 (5 bases). Trimming left V 0 bases short and J 5 bases short, with 12 bases between. Germline-derived CDR1 and CDR2 are LNHNV and YYDKDF (reference sequence). This CDR3 is 15 amino acids long. The CDR3 is CATSRDLLAEDTQYF. The CDR3 bases are TGTGCCACCAGCAGAGATCTGCTAGCTGAAGATACGCAGTATTTT.

The chain is built from TRBV7-2 and TRBJ1-4; tentative D call: TRBD1 (5 bases). V was trimmed by 6 bases and J by 5 bases, leaving 13 bases between them. The CDR3 runs 14 residues. CDR1 SGHTA and CDR2 FQGNSA come from the germline V gene. CDR3 DNA sequence: TGTGCCAGCAGGGTCGGGACGAAAAATGAAAAACTGTTTTTT. Translating it yields CASRVGTKNEKLFF. The variable domain in full, with the rest retrieved from reference TRBV7-2 and TRBJ1-4, is GAGVSQSPSNKVTEKGKDVELRCDPISGHTALYWYRQSLGQGLEFLIYFQGNSAPDKSGLPSDRFSAERTGGSVSTLTIQRTQQEDSAVYLCASRVGTKNEKLFFGSGTQLSVL.

As for this clonotype: One end of the junction varies from germline; a read error may be responsible. The CDR3 here is CSVYGRDDEKLFF. The CDR3 region has the DNA TGCAGCGTTTATGGAAGGGATGACGAAAAACTGTTTTTC. The rearrangement joins TRBV29-1 to TRBJ1-4; D not resolved. The CDR3 covers 13 residues. Germline lookup yields CDR1 SQVTM and CDR2 ANQGSEA. Combining the CDR3 with reference TRBV29-1 and TRBJ1-4 gives the whole variable domain SAVISQKPSRDICQRGTSLTIQCQVDSQVTMMFWYRQQPGQSLTLIATANQGSEATYESGFVIDKFPISRPNLTFSTLTVSNMSPEDSSIYLCSVYGRDDEKLFFGSGTQLSVL.

This clonotype was seen repeatedly, ten times or more. The rearrangement links TRBV28 to TRBJ1-1; a weak D match, TRBD1 (6 bases). V was pared by 2 bases and J by 1 base, with 11 bases between. The CDR3 is made up of 15 amino acids. Looked up from germline, CDR1 is MDHEN and CDR2 is SYDVKM. CDR3 region: CASSLRETGNTEAFF. CDR3 in DNA: TGTGCCAGCAGTTTACGCGAGACAGGGAACACTGAAGCTTTCTTT.

The chain recombines TRBV5-6 with TRBJ1-2; possible D gene TRBD1, 6 bases. Per the germline V gene, CDR1 is SGHDT and CDR2 is YYEEEE. The V and J ends lost 3 bases and 3 bases respectively, with 15 bases between them. CDR3 length: 15 residues. The CDR3, as DNA: TGTGCCAGCAGCTCTTTGACAGGAATGCACTATGGCTACACCTTC. This sequence encodes CASSSLTGMHYGYTF.

This clonotype was counted ten times or more. The rearrangement uses TRBV7-6 and TRBJ1-2; D gene unclear. V dropped 3 bases and J dropped 2 bases, with 7 bases sitting between them. The CDR3 length is 13 residues. Germline V gene lookup returns CDR1 SGHVS and CDR2 FNYEAQ. The CDR3 DNA is TGTGCCAGCAGCTTTGGACGCAACTATGGCTACACCTTC. Residues: CASSFGRNYGYTF.

This clonotype has only a few counts. V and J are TRBV5-1 and TRBJ2-6; D is perhaps TRBD2 (7 bases). CDR1 is SGHRS and CDR2 is YFSETQ in the germline V gene. CDR3 length equals 16 residues. V gave up 4 bases and J gave up 0 bases, with 11 bases separating them. CDR3 residues: CASSPGGYSGANVLTF. CDR3 coding DNA: TGCGCCAGCAGCCCGGGGGGCTACTCTGGGGCCAACGTCCTGACTTTC.

A remark on this clonotype: A much larger clone lies a single base off, so this may be a read error. The chain joins TRBV7-2 to TRBJ1-5; D not certain. V lost 10 bases and J lost 0, with 13 bases in between. Germline CDR1 and CDR2: SGHTA and FQGNSA. The CDR3 has 14 residues. The CDR3 nucleotides are TGTGCCACCAACGACATGGATAGCAATCAGCCCCAGCATTTT. Translated, it gives CATNDMDSNQPQHF.

This clonotype has at least ten counts. The chain employs TRBV7-6 and TRBJ2-7; D perhaps matches TRBD1 (6 bases). Trimming stripped 0 bases from V and 0 bases from J, with 9 bases between. The CDR3 runs 15 residues. Germline V gene data show CDR1 as SGHVS and CDR2 as FNYEAQ. The CDR3 protein is CASSLAGTPSYEQYF. CDR3 coding DNA: TGTGCCAGCAGCTTAGCCGGGACACCCTCCTACGAGCAGTACTTC.

The V gene is TRBV29-1, the J gene TRBJ2-2; TRBD2 aligns across 13 bases. Germline V gene lookup returns CDR1 SQVTM and CDR2 ANQGSEA. This CDR3 comprises 15 residues. V was clipped by 7 bases and J by 6 bases; unmatched bases: 8. The CDR3: CSARTSGSKAGELFF. The CDR3 nucleotides read TGCAGCGCCAGGACTAGCGGGAGTAAGGCCGGGGAGCTGTTTTTT.

Turning to this clonotype: The junction shows a germline mismatch at one end, possibly a read error. The chain recombines TRBV6-1 with TRBJ1-2, with 9 positions matching TRBD1. The germline gives CDR1 MNHNS, CDR2 SASEGT. The CDR3 has 12 amino acids. CDR3 DNA sequence: TGTACCAGCAGCGACAGGGGGTATGGCTACACCTTC. It translates to CTSSDRGYGYTF.